This T cell receptor beta chain was recovered during a study of CD8+ T cells in alopecia areata. Study details: The drug, oral tofacitinib, was given to treated patients at 5 to 10 mg twice daily. The drug, tofacitinib, lasted 6 to 18 months, followed by 6 months off drug.

The investigators collected lesional scalp punch biopsies and peripheral blood from alopecia areata patients. Sequencing relied on a cDNA template that was reverse transcribed from extracted RNA. TCRdb's copy holds only in-frame clones and misses some; the assay was immunoSEQ multiplex PCR. The sample holds about 150,000 clones, 45% to 55% seen once. This CDR3 region has 15 residues. Germline lookup yields CDR1 SGDLS and CDR2 YYNGEE. The V segment lost 4 bases and the J segment 2 bases; nucleotides outside the gene matches: 6. The V and J genes are TRBV9 and TRBJ1-1; 9 bases align to TRBD1. The clonotype was recovered from a human donor with alopecia areata. The sequencing here drew on CD8+ T cells sorted from blood, taken at week 0. CDR3 region: CASSPSGQGNTEAFF. CDR3 nucleotide sequence: TGTGCCAGCAGCCCCTCGGGACAGGGAAACACTGAAGCTTTCTTT.